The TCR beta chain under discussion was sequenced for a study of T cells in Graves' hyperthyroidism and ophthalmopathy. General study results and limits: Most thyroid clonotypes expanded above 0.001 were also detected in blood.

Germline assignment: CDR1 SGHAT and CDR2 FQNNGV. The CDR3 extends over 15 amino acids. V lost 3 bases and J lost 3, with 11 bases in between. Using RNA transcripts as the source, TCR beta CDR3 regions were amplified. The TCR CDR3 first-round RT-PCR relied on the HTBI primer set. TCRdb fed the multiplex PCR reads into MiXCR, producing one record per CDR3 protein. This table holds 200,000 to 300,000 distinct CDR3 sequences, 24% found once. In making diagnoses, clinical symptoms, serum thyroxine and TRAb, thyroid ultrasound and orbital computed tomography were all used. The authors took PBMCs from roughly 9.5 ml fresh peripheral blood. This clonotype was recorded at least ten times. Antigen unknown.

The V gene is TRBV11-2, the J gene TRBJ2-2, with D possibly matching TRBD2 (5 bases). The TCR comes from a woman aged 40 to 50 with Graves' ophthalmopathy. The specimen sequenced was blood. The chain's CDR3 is CASSLAPRDTGELFF. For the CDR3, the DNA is TGTGCCAGCAGCTTGGCCCCGCGGGACACCGGGGAGCTGTTTTTT.